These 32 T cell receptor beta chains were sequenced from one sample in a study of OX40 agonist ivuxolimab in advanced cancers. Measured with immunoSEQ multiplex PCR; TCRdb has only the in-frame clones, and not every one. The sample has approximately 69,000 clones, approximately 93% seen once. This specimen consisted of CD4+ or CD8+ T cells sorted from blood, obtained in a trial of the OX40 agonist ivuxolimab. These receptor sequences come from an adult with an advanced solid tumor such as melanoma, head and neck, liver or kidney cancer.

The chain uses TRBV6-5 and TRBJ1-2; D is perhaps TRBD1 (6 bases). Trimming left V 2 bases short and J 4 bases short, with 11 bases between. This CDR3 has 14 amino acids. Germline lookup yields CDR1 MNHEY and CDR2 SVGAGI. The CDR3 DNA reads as TGTGCCAGCAGTTACAGTCGACAGGCCTATGGCTACACCTTC. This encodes CASSYSRQAYGYTF.

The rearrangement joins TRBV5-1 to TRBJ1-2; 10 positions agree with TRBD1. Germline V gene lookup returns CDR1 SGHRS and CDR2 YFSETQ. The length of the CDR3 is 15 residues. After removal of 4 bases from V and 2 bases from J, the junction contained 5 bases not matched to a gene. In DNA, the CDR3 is TGCGCCAGCAGCCCCGGGACAGGGGAGAACTATGGCTACACCTTC. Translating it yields CASSPGTGENYGYTF. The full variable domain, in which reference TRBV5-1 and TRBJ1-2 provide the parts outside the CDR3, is KAGVTQTPRYLIKTRGQQVTLSCSPISGHRSVSWYQQTPGQGLQFLFEYFSETQRNKGNFPGRFSGRQFSNSRSEMNVSTLELGDSALYLCASSPGTGENYGYTFGSGTRLTVV.

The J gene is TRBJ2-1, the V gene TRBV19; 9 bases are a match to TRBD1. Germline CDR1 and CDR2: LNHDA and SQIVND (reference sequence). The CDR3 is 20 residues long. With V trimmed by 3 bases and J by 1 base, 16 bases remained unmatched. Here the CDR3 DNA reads TGTGCCAGTAGTATGGGGACAGGGTTGGGCCTAGCGGTATCCTACAATGAGCAGTTCTTC. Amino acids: CASSMGTGLGLAVSYNEQFF. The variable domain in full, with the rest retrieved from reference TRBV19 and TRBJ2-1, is DGGITQSPKYLFRKEGQNVTLSCEQNLNHDAMYWYRQDPGQGLRLIYYSQIVNDFQKGDIAEGYSVSREKKESFPLTVTSAQKNPTAFYLCASSMGTGLGLAVSYNEQFFGPGTRLTVL.

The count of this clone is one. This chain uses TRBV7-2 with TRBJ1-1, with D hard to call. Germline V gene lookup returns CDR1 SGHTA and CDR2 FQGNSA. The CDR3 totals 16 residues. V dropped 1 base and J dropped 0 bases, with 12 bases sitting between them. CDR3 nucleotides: TGTGCCAGCAGCTTAGACATTACAGCTCTGAACACTGAAGCTTTCTTT. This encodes CASSLDITALNTEAFF.

The CDR3 sequence: CASSFLGGTEAFF. The CDR3 DNA sequence: TGTGCCAGCAGTTTCCTTGGGGGGACTGAAGCTTTCTTT. V and J are TRBV28 and TRBJ1-1; tentatively, D is TRBD1 (5 bases). The length of the CDR3 is 13 residues. V lost 3 bases and J lost 5, with 10 bases in between. Germline assignment: CDR1 MDHEN and CDR2 SYDVKM.

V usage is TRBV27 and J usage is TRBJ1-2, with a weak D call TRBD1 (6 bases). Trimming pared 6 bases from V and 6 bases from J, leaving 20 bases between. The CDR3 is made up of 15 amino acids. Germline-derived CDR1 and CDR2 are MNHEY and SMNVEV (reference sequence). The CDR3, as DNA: TGTGCCAGCAGGTCCCTGCAGGGGCGCCGTCATGGCTACACCTTC. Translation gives CASRSLQGRRHGYTF.

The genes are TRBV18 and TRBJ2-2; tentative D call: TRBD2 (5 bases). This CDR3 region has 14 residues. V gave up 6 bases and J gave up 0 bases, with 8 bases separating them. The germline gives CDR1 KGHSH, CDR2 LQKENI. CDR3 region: CASSPTTNTGELFF. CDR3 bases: TGTGCCAGCTCCCCGACTACGAACACCGGGGAGCTGTTTTTT.

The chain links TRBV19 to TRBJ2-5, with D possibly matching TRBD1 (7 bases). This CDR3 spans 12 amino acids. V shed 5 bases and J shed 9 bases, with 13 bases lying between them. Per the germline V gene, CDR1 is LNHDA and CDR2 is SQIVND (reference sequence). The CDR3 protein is CASSGFRGAQYF. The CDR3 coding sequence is TGTGCCAGTAGTGGGTTCAGGGGGGCCCAGTACTTC.

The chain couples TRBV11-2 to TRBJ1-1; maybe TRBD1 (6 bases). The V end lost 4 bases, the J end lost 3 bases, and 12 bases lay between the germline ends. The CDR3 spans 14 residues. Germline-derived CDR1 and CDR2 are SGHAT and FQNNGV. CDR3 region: CASSSTGRDTEAFF. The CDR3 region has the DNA TGTGCCAGCAGCTCCACAGGGAGGGACACTGAAGCTTTCTTT.

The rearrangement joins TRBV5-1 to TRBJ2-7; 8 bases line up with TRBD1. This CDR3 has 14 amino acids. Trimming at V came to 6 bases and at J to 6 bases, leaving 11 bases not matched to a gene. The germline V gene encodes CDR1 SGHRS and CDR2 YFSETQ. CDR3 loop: CASKRDQGAGEQYF. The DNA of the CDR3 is TGCGCCAGCAAGAGGGATCAGGGGGCAGGCGAGCAGTACTTC.

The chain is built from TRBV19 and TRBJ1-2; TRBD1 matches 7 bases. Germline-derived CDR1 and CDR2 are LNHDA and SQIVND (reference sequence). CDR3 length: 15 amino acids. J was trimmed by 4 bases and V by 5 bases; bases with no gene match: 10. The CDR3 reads CASSSLGQPTYGYTF. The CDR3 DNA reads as TGTGCCAGTAGTTCACTGGGACAGCCAACCTATGGCTACACCTTC.

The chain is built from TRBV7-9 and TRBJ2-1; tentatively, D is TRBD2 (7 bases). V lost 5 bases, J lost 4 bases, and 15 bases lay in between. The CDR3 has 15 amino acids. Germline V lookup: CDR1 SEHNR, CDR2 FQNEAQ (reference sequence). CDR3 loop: CASSPRGGSYNEQFF. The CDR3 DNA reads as TGTGCCAGCAGCCCAAGGGGGGGTAGTTACAATGAGCAGTTCTTC.

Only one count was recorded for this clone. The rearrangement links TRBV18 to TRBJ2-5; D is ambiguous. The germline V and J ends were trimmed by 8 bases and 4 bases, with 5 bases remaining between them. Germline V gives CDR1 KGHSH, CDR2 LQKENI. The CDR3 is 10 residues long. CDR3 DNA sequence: TGTGCCAGCCTGGGAGAGACCCAGTACTTC. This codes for CASLGETQYF.

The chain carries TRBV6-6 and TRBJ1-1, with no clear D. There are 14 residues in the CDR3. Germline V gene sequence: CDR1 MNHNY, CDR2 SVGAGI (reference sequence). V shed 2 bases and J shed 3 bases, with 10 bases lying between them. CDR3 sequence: CASSYAPAHTEAFF. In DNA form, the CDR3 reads TGTGCCAGCAGTTACGCCCCAGCTCACACTGAAGCTTTCTTT.

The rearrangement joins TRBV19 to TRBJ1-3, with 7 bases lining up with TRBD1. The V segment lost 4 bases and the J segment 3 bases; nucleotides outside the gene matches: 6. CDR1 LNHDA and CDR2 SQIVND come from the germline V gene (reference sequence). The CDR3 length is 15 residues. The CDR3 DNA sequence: TGTGCCAGTAGTACGACAGGGCCAAATGGAAACACCATATATTTT. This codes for CASSTTGPNGNTIYF.

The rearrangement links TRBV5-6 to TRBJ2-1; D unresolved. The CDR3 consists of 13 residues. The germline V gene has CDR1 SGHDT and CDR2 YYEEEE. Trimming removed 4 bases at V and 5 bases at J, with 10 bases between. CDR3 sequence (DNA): TGTGCCAGCAGCAGCCGGGCCGACAATGAGCAGTTCTTC. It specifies CASSSRADNEQFF.

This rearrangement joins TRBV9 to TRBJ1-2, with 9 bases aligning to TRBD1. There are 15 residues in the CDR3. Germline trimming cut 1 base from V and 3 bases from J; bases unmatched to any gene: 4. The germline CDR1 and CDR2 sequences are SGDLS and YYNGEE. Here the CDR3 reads CASSVRTGDDYGYTF. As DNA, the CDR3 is TGTGCCAGCAGCGTACGGACAGGGGATGACTATGGCTACACCTTC.

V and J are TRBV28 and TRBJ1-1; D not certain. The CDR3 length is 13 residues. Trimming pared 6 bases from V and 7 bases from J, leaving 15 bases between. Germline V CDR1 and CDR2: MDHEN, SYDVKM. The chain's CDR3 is CASSENGLGEAFF. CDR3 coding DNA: TGTGCCAGCAGCGAAAACGGACTTGGTGAAGCTTTCTTT. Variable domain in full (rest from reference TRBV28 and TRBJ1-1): DVKVTQSSRYLVKRTGEKVFLECVQDMDHENMFWYRQDPGLGLRLIYFSYDVKMKEKGDIPEGYSVSREKKERFSLILESASTNQTSMYLCASSENGLGEAFFGQGTRLTVV.

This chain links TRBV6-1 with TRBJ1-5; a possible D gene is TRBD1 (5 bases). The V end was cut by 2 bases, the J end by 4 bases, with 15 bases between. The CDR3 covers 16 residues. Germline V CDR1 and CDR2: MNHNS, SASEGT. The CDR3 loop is CASSEIGARLNQPQHF. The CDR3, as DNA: TGTGCCAGCAGTGAAATCGGGGCACGATTGAATCAGCCCCAGCATTTT.

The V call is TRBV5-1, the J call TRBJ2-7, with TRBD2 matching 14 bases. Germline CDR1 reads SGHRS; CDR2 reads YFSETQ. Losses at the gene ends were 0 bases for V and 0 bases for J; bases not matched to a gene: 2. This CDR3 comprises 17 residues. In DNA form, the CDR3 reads TGCGCCAGCAGCTTGGCCGGGACTAGCGGGAGCTCCTACGAGCAGTACTTC. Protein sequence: CASSLAGTSGSSYEQYF.

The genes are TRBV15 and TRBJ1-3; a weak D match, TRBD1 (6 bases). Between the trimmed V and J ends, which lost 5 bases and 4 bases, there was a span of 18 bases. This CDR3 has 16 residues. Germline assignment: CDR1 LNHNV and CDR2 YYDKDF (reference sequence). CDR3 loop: CATSGGTRTSGNTIYF. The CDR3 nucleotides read TGTGCCACCAGCGGGGGGACACGGACATCGGGAAACACCATATATTTT.

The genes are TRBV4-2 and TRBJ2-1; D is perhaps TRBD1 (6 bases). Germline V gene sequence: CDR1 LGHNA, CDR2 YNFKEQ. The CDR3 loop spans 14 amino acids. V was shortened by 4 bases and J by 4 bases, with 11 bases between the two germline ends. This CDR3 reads CASSPRTEYNEQFF. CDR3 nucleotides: TGTGCCAGCAGCCCCCGGACAGAATACAATGAGCAGTTCTTC.

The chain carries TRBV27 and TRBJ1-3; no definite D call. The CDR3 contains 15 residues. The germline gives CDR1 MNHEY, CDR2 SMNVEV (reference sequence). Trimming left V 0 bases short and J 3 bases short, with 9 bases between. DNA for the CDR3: TGTGCCAGCAGTTTATCGTGGGGATTTGGAAACACCATATATTTT. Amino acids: CASSLSWGFGNTIYF.

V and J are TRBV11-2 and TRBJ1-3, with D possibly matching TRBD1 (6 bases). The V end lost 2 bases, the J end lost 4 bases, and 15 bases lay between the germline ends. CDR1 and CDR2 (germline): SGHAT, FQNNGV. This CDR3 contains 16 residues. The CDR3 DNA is TGTGCCAGCAGCTTAAGGGGCGCGGGGACAGGAAACACCATATATTTT. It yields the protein CASSLRGAGTGNTIYF.

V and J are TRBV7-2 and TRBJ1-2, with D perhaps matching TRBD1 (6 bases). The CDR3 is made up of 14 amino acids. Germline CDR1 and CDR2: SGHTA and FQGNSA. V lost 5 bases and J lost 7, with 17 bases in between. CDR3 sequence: CASSLTTGSPGYTF. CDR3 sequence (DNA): TGTGCCAGCAGCCTAACTACAGGGTCCCCTGGCTACACCTTC.

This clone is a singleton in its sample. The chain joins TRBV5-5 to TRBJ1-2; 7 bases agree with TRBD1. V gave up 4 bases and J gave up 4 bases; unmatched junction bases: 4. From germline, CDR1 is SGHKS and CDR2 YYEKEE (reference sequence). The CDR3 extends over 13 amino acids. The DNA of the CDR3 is TGTGCCAGCAGCCGGGACAGCCCCTATGGCTACACCTTC. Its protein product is CASSRDSPYGYTF.

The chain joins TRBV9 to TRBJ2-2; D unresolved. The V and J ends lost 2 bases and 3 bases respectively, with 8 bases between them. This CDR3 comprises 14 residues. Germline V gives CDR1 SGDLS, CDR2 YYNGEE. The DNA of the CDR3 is TGTGCCAGCAGCGTTGACGTCTACACCGGGGAGCTGTTTTTT. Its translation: CASSVDVYTGELFF.

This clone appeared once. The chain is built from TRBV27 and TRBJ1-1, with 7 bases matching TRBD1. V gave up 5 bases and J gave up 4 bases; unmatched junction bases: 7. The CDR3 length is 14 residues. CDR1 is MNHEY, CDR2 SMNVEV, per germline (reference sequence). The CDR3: CASSTQGDGTEAFF. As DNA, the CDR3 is TGTGCCAGCAGTACCCAGGGGGACGGCACTGAAGCTTTCTTT.

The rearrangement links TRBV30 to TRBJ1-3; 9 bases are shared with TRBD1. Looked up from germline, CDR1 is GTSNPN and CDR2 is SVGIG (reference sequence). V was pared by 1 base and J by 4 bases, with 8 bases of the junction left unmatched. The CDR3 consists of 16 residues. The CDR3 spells CAWSEGQGFSGNTIYF. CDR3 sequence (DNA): TGTGCCTGGAGTGAGGGACAGGGTTTCTCCGGAAACACCATATATTTT. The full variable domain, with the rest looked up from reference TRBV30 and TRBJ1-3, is SQTIHQWPATLVQPVGSPLSLECTVEGTSNPNLYWYRQAAGRGLQLLFYSVGIGQISSEVPQNLSASRPQDRQFILSSKKLLLSDSGFYLCAWSEGQGFSGNTIYFGEGSWLTVV.

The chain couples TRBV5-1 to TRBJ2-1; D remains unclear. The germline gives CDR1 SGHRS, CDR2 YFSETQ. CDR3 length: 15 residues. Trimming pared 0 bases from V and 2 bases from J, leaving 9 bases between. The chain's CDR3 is CASSLGLDTYNEQFF. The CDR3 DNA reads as TGCGCCAGCAGCTTGGGCCTCGACACCTACAATGAGCAGTTCTTC.

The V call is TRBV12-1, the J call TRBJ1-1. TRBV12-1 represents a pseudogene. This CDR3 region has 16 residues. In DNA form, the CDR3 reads TGTGCCAGCAGCCCCCTGAGCGGGCAGAGGAACACTGAAGCTTTCTTT. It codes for CASSPLSGQRNTEAFF.

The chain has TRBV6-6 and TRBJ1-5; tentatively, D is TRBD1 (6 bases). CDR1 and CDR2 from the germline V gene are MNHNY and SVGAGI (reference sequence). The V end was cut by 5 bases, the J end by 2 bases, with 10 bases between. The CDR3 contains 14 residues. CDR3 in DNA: TGTGCCAGCAGTCTCAGGGGTGGCAATCAGCCCCAGCATTTT. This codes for CASSLRGGNQPQHF.